The clone carrying this TCR beta chain was detected many times. Through a sample-barcoded 5' primer and a J-beta primer mix, a second PCR was run for roughly 6 to 12 cycles. MiXCR was run by TCRdb on the 5' RACE reads, yielding one entry per CDR3 protein. The sample lists some 1.7 million distinct CDR3 sequences; 28% were seen once. These data come from a study of blood T cells in healthy people across ages. Trimming removed 3 bases from V and 6 bases from J; junction bases left unmatched: 11. CDR3 length: 15 residues. Looked up from germline, CDR1 is SGHRS and CDR2 is YFSETQ. The chain has TRBV5-1 and TRBJ1-2; 7 bases fit TRBD1. The specimen was blood. The sequence was collected from a woman under 40 in good health. For the CDR3, the DNA is TGCGCCAGCAGCTACCGACAGGGCGAGTGGGATGGCTACACCTTC. Translation: CASSYRQGEWDGYTF.